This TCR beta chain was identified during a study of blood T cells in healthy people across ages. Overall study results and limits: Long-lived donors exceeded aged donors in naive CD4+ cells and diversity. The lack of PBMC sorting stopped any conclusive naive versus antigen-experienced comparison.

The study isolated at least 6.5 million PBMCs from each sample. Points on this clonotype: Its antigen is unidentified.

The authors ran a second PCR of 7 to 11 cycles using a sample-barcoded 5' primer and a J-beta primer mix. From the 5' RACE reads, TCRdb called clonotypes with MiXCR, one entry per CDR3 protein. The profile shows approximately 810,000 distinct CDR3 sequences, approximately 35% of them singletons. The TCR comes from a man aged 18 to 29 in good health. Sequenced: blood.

CDR3 in DNA: TGCGCCAGCAGCTTCGAAGGGGACACTGAAGCTTTCTTT. Translating gives CASSFEGDTEAFF. This chain uses TRBV5-1 with TRBJ1-1, with D possibly matching TRBD1 (5 bases). Trimming took off 2 bases at V and 3 bases at J, with 8 bases between the two ends. The germline V gene encodes CDR1 SGHRS and CDR2 YFSETQ. The CDR3 covers 13 residues. The full variable domain, rest sourced from reference TRBV5-1 and TRBJ1-1, is KAGVTQTPRYLIKTRGQQVTLSCSPISGHRSVSWYQQTPGQGLQFLFEYFSETQRNKGNFPGRFSGRQFSNSRSEMNVSTLELGDSALYLCASSFEGDTEAFFGQGTRLTVV.